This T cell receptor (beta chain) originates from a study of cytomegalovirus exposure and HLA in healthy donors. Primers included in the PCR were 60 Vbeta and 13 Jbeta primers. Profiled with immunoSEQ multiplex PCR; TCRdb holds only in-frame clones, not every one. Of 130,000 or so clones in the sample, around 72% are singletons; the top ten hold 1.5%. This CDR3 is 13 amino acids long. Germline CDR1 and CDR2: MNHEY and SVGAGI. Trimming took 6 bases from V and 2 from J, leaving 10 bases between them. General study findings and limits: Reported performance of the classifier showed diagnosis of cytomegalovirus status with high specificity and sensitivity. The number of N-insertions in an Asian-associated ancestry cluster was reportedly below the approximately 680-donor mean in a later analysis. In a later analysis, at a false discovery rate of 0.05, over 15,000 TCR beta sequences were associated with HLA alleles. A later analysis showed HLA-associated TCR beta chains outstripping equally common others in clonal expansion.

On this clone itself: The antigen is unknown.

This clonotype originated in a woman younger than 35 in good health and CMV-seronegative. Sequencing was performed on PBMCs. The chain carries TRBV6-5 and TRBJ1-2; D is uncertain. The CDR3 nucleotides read TGTGCCAGCAGGTCCGGGATCAACTATGGCTACACCTTC. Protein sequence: CASRSGINYGYTF.